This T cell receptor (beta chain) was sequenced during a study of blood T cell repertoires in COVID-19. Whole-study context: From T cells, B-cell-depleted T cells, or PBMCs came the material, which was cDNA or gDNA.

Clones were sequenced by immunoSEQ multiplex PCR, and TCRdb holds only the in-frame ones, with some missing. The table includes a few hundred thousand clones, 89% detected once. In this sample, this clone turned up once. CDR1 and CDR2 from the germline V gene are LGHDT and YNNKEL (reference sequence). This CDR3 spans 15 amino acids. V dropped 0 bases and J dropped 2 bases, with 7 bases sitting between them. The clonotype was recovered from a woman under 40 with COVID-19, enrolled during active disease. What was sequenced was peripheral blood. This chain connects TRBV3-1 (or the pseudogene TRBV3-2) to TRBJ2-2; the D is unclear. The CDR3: CASSQDTRNTGELFF. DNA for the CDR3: TGTGCCAGCAGCCAAGATACGAGAAACACCGGGGAGCTGTTTTTT.